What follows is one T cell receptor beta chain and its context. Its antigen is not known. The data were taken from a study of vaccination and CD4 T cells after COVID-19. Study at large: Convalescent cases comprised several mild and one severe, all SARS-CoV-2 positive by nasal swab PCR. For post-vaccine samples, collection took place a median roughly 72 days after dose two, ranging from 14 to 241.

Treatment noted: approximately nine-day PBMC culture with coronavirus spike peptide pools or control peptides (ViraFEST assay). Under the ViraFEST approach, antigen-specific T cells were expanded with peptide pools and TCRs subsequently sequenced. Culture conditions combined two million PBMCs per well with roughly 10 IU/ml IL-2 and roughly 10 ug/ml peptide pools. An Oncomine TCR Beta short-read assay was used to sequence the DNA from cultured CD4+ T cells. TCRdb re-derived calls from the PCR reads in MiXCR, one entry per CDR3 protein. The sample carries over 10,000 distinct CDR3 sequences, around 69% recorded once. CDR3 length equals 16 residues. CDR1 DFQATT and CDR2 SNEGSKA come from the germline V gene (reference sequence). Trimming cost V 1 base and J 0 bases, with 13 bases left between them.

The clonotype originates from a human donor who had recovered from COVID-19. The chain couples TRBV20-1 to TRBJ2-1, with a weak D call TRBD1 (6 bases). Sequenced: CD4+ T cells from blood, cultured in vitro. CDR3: CSARGSRGSSYNEQFF. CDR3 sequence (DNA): TGCAGTGCTAGAGGCTCCAGGGGTAGCTCCTACAATGAGCAGTTCTTC.